This T cell receptor (beta chain) emerged from a study of technical replicates of blood from a handful of donors. Sequenced by immunoSEQ multiplex PCR; TCRdb stores in-frame clones only, minus some. The sample consists of some 73,000 clones, 90% of them appearing once. This sequence originates from a human donor in good health. Some clones in this sample may be carry-over from other donors' samples. Sequencing was done on a sample of PBMCs.

The CDR3 DNA is TGTGCCAGCAGCGTGGCAGATGAGCAGTTCTTC. This encodes CASSVADEQFF. The chain joins TRBV9 to TRBJ2-1, with D uncertain. Germline V gene sequence: CDR1 SGDLS, CDR2 YYNGEE. This CDR3 comprises 11 residues. V was shortened by 2 bases and J by 8 bases, with 5 bases between the two germline ends.